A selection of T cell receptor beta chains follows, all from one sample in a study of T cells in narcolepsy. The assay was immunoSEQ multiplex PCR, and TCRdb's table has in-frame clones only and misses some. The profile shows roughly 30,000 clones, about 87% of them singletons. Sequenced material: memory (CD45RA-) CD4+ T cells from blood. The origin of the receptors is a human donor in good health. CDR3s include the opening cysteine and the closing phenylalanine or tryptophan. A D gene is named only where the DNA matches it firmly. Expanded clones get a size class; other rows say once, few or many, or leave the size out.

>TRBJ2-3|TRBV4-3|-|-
TGCGCCAGCAGCCAAGATGGCGGAGGTCAGGGGACAGATACGCAGTATTTT
CASSQDGGGQGTDTQYF
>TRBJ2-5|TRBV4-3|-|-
TGCGCCAGCAGCCACCAGCGGTACCAAGAGACCCAGTACTTC
CASSHQRYQETQYF
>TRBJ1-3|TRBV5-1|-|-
TGCGCCAGCAGCCCCGGGACACCTCGAATAGCCTCTGGAAACACCATATATTTT
CASSPGTPRIASGNTIYF
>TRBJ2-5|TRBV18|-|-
TGTGCCAGCTCAGCGGGGATCTTGTTGGAGACCCAGTACTTC
CASSAGILLETQYF
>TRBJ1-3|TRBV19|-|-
TGTGCCAGTAGTAACCGTAGGGGCTCTGGAAACACCATATATTTT
CASSNRRGSGNTIYF
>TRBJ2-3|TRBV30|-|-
TGTGCCTGGAGTGTAGAGGTCAATCGGCAGTATTTT
CAWSVEVNRQYF
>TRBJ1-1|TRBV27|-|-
TGTGCCAGCAGTTCCCGGATGACAGCCATGAACACTGAAGCTTTCTTT
CASSSRMTAMNTEAFF
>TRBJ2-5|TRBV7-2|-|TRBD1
TGTGCCAGCAGCTCGCACAGGGGGCTACAAGAGACCCAGTACTTC
CASSSHRGLQETQYF
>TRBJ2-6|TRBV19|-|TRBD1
TGTGCCAGTAGTTTATGGACAGGGTCTGGGGCCAACGTCCTGACTTTC
CASSLWTGSGANVLTF
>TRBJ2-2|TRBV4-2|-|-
TGTGCCAGCAGCCAAGAATTCGGGGAGCTGTTTTTT
CASSQEFGELFF
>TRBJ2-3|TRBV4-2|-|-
TGTGCCAGCAGCCAAGAGGGACAAAACACAGATACGCAGTATTTT
CASSQEGQNTDTQYF
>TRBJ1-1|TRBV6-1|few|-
TGTGCCAGCAGTCGGGTGGGCACTGAAGCTTTCTTT
CASSRVGTEAFF
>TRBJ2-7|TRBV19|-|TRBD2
TGTGCCAGTAGTAAGACTAGCGGGGCGGACTACGGGCAGTACTTC
CASSKTSGADYGQYF
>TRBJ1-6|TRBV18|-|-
TGTGCCAGCTCCCCATACCGAGGGTCTGAAAATTCACCCCTCCACTTT
CASSPYRGSENSPLHF
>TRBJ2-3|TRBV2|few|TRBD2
TGTGCCAGCAGTCCGAGACTAGCGGGGGATTTCACAGATACGCAGTATTTT
CASSPRLAGDFTDTQYF
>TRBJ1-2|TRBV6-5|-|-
TGTGCCAGCAGTTACTCGGGAATGAATGGCTACACCTTC
CASSYSGMNGYTF
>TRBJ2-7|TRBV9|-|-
TGTGCCAGCAGCGTAGGCCAGCGAGGAAGCGAGCAGTACTTC
CASSVGQRGSEQYF
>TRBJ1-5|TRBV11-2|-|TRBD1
TGTGCCAGCAGCTTGGGGTCAGGGGGCCAGCCCCAGCATTTT
CASSLGSGGQPQHF
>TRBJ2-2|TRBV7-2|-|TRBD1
TGTGCCAGCAGCTCGAGCCAGGGGGCTACCGGGGAGCTGTTTTTT
CASSSSQGATGELFF
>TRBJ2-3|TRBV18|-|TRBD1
TGTGCCAGCTCGCCACGACAGGGGGCCTTAGATACGCAGTATTTT
CASSPRQGALDTQYF
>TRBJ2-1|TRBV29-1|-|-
TGCAGCGTTCCTGGGGTAGGAGCTTTAAATGAGCAGTTCTTC
CSVPGVGALNEQFF
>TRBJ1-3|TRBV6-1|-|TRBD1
TGTGCCAGCAGTGGACAGGGGCCGTCGTATTTT
CASSGQGPSYF
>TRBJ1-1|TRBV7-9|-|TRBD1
TGTGCCAGCAGCTCGACAGGGAGAGAGGCTGAAGCTTTCTTT
CASSSTGREAEAFF
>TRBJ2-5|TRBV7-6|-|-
TGTGCCAGCAGCTTTCAAGAGACCCAGTACTTC
CASSFQETQYF
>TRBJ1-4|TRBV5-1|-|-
TGCGCCAGCAGCTTGACTGGGCACGACGGGGAAAAACTGTTTTTT
CASSLTGHDGEKLFF
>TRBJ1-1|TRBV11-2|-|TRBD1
TGTGCCAGCAGCTTAGGGGGACAGGGGCTGACTGAAGCTTTCTTT
CASSLGGQGLTEAFF
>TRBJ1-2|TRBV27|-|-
TGTGCCAGCGCCTCCTTCAACTATGGCTACACCTTC
CASASFNYGYTF
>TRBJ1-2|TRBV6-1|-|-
TGTGCCAGCAGTGAAATCCTTGGCTACACCTTC
CASSEILGYTF